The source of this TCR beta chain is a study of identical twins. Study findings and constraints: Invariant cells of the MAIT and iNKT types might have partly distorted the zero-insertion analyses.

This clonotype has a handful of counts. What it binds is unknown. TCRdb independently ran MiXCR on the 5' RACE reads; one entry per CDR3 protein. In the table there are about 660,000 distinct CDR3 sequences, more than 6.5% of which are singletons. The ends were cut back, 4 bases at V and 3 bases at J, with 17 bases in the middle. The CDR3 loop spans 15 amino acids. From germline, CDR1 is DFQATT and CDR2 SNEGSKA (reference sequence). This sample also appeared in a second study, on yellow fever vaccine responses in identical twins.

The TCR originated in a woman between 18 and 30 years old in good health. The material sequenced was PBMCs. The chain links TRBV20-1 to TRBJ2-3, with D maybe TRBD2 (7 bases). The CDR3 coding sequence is TGCAGTGCTACCCAGGGAGGGGGAAGGACAGATACGCAGTATTTT. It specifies CSATQGGGRTDTQYF.